This is a list of T cell receptor beta chains from one sample in a study of blood T cell repertoires in COVID-19. Clones were sequenced by immunoSEQ multiplex PCR, and TCRdb holds only the in-frame ones, with some missing. The data show approximately 500,000 clones, with roughly nine tenths seen just once and over 0.7% held by the top ten. Source material: peripheral blood. All receptors come from a man younger than 35 with COVID-19, enrolled during active disease. The CDR3 runs from the conserved cysteine through the conserved F or W. The order of the fields is D gene, clone size, J gene, V gene, CDR3 DNA, CDR3 protein. The D gene is left open where the match is weak. Size is omitted from some rows. Given values are once, few, many or a class for expanded clones.

NA NA TRBJ1-2 TRBV7-9 TGTGCCAGCAGCCCTACGAGAAGCGAACTTGGCTACACCTTC CASSPTRSELGYTF
TRBD2 NA TRBJ2-7 TRBV7-8 TGTGCCAGCAGCTTAGAAGCCCCGACTAGCGGGGCCCCCTACGAGCAGTACTTC CASSLEAPTSGAPYEQYF
NA NA TRBJ1-1 TRBV19 TGTGCCAGTAGTAAGTCCTACGAAGCTTTCTTT CASSKSYEAFF
NA NA TRBJ1-4 TRBV4-1 TGCGCCAGCAGCCCTACCATGACAGAAGTTAATGAAAAACTGTTTTTT CASSPTMTEVNEKLFF
NA NA TRBJ2-7 TRBV6-5 TGTGCCAGCAGTTACGGTGCAGTCTCCTACGAGCAGTACTTC CASSYGAVSYEQYF
TRBD1 NA TRBJ1-1 TRBV7-8 TGTGCCAGCAGCTTAGAGGGGACAGGCCTGAACACTGAAGCTTTCTTT CASSLEGTGLNTEAFF
TRBD2 NA TRBJ2-1 TRBV2 TGTGCCAGCAGCGCCCGCGGAATCACTAGCGGGAGGGCTTATGAGCAGTTCTTC CASSARGITSGRAYEQFF
NA NA TRBJ2-2 TRBV2 TGTGCCAGCAGTGAGGGCCCACACACCGGGGAGCTGTTTTTT CASSEGPHTGELFF
NA NA TRBJ2-7 TRBV11-3 TGTGCCAGCAGCCCGACAGGCACGGGGTACGAGCAGTACTTC CASSPTGTGYEQYF
TRBD1 NA TRBJ2-7 TRBV23-1 TGCGCCAGCAGTCAATATAGGGGGCAGAACGAGCAGTACTTC CASSQYRGQNEQYF
NA NA TRBJ2-1 TRBV7-9 TGTGCCAGCAGCCACCGGGACTCATACAATGAGCAGTTCTTC CASSHRDSYNEQFF
NA NA TRBJ1-1 TRBV28 TGTGCCAGCACCCTCTCCGTCACCCAGGGGCTTAACACTGAAGCTTTCTTT CASTLSVTQGLNTEAFF
NA NA TRBJ2-7 TRBV7-8 TGTGCCAGCAGCTTGTTAGGGGAGGACTACGAGCAGTACTTC CASSLLGEDYEQYF
TRBD1 NA TRBJ1-1 TRBV5-1 TGCGCCAGCAGCTGGGGACAGGGGGCCGACACTGAAGCTTTCTTT CASSWGQGADTEAFF
NA NA TRBJ2-5 TRBV18 TGTGCCAGCTCACCACGAACGGAGGGAGAGACCCAGTACTTC CASSPRTEGETQYF
TRBD2 NA TRBJ2-1 TRBV4-1 TGCGCCAGCAGCCGACTTCTAGCGGGATTCAACAATGAGCAGTTCTTC CASSRLLAGFNNEQFF
NA NA TRBJ2-3 TRBV7-9 TGTGCCAGCAGCTTTCGAGTTAGCACAGATACGCAGTATTTT CASSFRVSTDTQYF
NA NA TRBJ2-1 TRBV29-1 TGCAGCATCAGGGGCGTTGGCGAGCAGTTCTTC CSIRGVGEQFF
NA NA TRBJ2-1 TRBV24-1 TGTGCCCCCCCAGGGCGGACAGTGAGCTCCTACAATGAGCAGTTCTTC CAPPGRTVSSYNEQFF
NA few TRBJ1-3 TRBV19 TGTGCCAGTAGTATTAGGGAGCCTACGGACACCATATATTTT CASSIREPTDTIYF
NA NA TRBJ2-3 TRBV12-3/TRBV12-4 TGTGCCAGCAGCCCCGACTCAGATACGCAGTATTTT CASSPDSDTQYF
TRBD2 NA TRBJ2-5 TRBV5-1 TGCGCCAGCAGCTTCGGTTGGATAGCGGGAGAGACCCAGTACTTC CASSFGWIAGETQYF
TRBD1 NA TRBJ2-2 TRBV2 TGTGCCAGCAGTGAAGTGAGGCGGACAGGGGATCACACCGGGGAGCTGTTTTTT CASSEVRRTGDHTGELFF
NA NA TRBJ1-1 TRBV5-1 TGCGCCAGCAGCTTGGCCGAGGCGGCCTTTGAAGCTTTCTTT CASSLAEAAFEAFF
TRBD2 NA TRBJ2-3 TRBV5-1 TGCGCCAGCAGCTCCACGACTAGCCCAGATACGCAGTATTTT CASSSTTSPDTQYF
TRBD1 NA TRBJ1-5 TRBV18 TGTGCCAGCTCACCTCAAGACAGGGCTCAGCCCCAGCATTTT CASSPQDRAQPQHF
NA NA TRBJ2-1 TRBV25-1 TGTGCCAGCAGTGCCCCCGGAGGGGCTGAGCAGTTCTTC CASSAPGGAEQFF
TRBD2 once TRBJ2-1 TRBV5-4 TGTGCCAGCAGCCCAACGACTAGCGGGAGCTCCTACAATGAGCAGTTCTTC CASSPTTSGSSYNEQFF
NA NA TRBJ1-6 TRBV6-1 TGTGCCAGCAGTGAACACAGGGAGAATTCACCCCTCCACTTT CASSEHRENSPLHF
TRBD1 NA TRBJ2-7 TRBV25-1 TGTGCCAGCAGTGAAATCGGCCGGGACAGGTCTTACGAGCAGTACTTC CASSEIGRDRSYEQYF
NA NA TRBJ2-3 TRBV6-5 TGTGCCAGCAGTTTGGGCAGCACAGATACGCAGTATTTT CASSLGSTDTQYF
TRBD2 NA TRBJ2-1 TRBV19 TGTGCCAGTAGTCCGCGGACTAGCGGTTACAATGAGCAGTTCTTC CASSPRTSGYNEQFF
TRBD2 once TRBJ2-5 TRBV28 TGTGCCAGCAGCCGCGCGGGGGGCGGAAAAGAGACCCAGTACTTC CASSRAGGGKETQYF
TRBD1 NA TRBJ2-3 TRBV28 TGTGCCAGCCTATCCGGACAGGGGCCAGATACGCAGTATTTT CASLSGQGPDTQYF
TRBD2 NA TRBJ2-3 TRBV30 TGTGCCTGGTTCGAGGGACTAGCGGGAAATACGCAGTATTTT CAWFEGLAGNTQYF
NA NA TRBJ1-3 TRBV2 TGTGCCAGCAGTGAAGGGGAGCAAGGAAACACCATATATTTT CASSEGEQGNTIYF
NA NA TRBJ2-2 TRBV19 TGTGCCAGTAGTATAGCCCAGGGCCCCGCGAACACCGGGGAGCTGTTTTTT CASSIAQGPANTGELFF
TRBD2 NA TRBJ2-5 TRBV19 TGTGCCAGTAGTACTAGCGGGGGGTACCAAGAGACCCAGTACTTC CASSTSGGYQETQYF
NA NA TRBJ1-2 TRBV2 TGTGCCGGAACACGGGGGGTAGGGGGCTACACCTTC CAGTRGVGGYTF
TRBD1 NA TRBJ2-1 TRBV28 TGTGCCAGCAGTTTCCTGGACAGGGGGCTGCCCAATGAGCAGTTCTTC CASSFLDRGLPNEQFF
NA NA TRBJ1-2 TRBV11-2 TGTGCCAGCAGCTTAGACCGTACTAACTATGGCTACACCTTC CASSLDRTNYGYTF
TRBD1 once TRBJ1-5 TRBV18 TGTGCCAGCTCACCAAGGGGACAGGGAGTCAATCAGCCCCAGCATTTT CASSPRGQGVNQPQHF
TRBD2 NA TRBJ2-2 TRBV5-1 TGCGCCAGCAGCTTGGTGCTAGCGGGGGGCACCGGGGAGCTGTTTTTT CASSLVLAGGTGELFF
NA few TRBJ1-2 TRBV15 TGTGCCACCAGCACAGAGGACAACCCACTCTATGGCTACACCTTC CATSTEDNPLYGYTF
TRBD1 NA TRBJ2-5 TRBV19 TGTGCCAGTAAACAGGGGGCGCGAGGGCAAGAGACCCAGTACTTC CASKQGARGQETQYF
TRBD2 NA TRBJ2-1 TRBV18 TGTGCCAGCTCACCACCTCGCGGGACTAGCGGTAACAATGAGCAGTTCTTC CASSPPRGTSGNNEQFF
NA NA TRBJ2-3 TRBV25-1 TGTGCCAGCAACGGACAGCCCGCTAGCACAGATACGCAGTATTTT CASNGQPASTDTQYF
NA NA TRBJ2-5 TRBV2 TGTGCCAGCCTCGGGGTCTGGGAGACCCAGTACTTC CASLGVWETQYF
TRBD2 NA TRBJ2-2 TRBV20-1 TGCAGTGCTAGTACACTAGCGGGGGGTCTTGGGAGTGGGGAGCTGTTTTTT CSASTLAGGLGSGELFF
NA NA TRBJ2-5 TRBV6-1 TGTGCCAGCAGTGATTATGGAGGGAGGGAGACCCAGTACTTC CASSDYGGRETQYF
NA NA TRBJ1-2 TRBV5-1 TGCGCCAGCAGCCCCAGCCGGGACACATCAGGCTACACCTTC CASSPSRDTSGYTF
NA NA TRBJ2-7 TRBV2 TGTGCCAGCAGTGCCGGAGGTTCCTTCTACGAGCAGTACTTC CASSAGGSFYEQYF
NA NA TRBJ2-2 TRBV2 TGTGCCAGCAGTCCCCGTACTAACACCGGGGAGCTGTTTTTT CASSPRTNTGELFF